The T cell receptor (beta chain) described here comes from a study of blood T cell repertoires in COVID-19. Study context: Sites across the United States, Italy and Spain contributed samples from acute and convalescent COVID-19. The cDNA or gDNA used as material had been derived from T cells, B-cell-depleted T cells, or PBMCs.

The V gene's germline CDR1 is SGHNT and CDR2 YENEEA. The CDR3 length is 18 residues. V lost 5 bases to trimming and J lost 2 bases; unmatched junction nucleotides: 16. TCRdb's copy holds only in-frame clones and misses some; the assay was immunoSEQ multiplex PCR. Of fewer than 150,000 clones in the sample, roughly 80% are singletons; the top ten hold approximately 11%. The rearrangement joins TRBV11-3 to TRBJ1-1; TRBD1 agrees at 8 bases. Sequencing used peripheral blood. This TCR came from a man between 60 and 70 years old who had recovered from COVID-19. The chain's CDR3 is CASSHRSLDRAANTEAFF. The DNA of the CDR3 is TGTGCCAGCAGCCACCGATCCCTGGACAGGGCTGCTAACACTGAAGCTTTCTTT.